This T cell receptor (beta chain) was captured in a study of identical twins. Whole-study findings and limits: With beta out-of-frame sequences, excess sharing by twins was weaker. There were fewer insertions in abundant cord blood beta clonotypes, but memory repertoires showed no such pattern. Rather than following the same donors, the conclusions depended on cross-sectional statistical analysis.

Unique molecular identifiers were present on cDNA, and template switching added a universal primer site. TCRdb re-called the 5' RACE reads with MiXCR, one entry per CDR3 protein. The sample lists fewer than 250,000 distinct CDR3 sequences; roughly 7% were seen once. The sample holds a few counts of this clonotype. Its antigen is not identified. This CDR3 contains 16 residues. The germline gives CDR1 SNHLY, CDR2 FYNNEI. V lost 3 bases and J lost 0; bases outside the gene matches: 3. These data were also reused for a study on yellow fever vaccine responses in identical twins.

The sequencing sample was made of memory (CD45RO+) T cells sorted from blood. This chain connects TRBV2 to TRBJ2-2; 8 bases map to TRBD2. This clonotype was obtained from a woman under 30 in good health. Here the CDR3 reads CASSDGSGANTGELFF. CDR3 DNA: TGTGCCAGCAGTGACGGTAGCGGGGCGAACACCGGGGAGCTGTTTTTT.